These T cell receptor beta chains were read from a single sample in a study of blood T cell repertoires in COVID-19. Sequencing used immunoSEQ multiplex PCR; TCRdb keeps in-frame clones, though not all of them. The sample lists almost 400,000 clones, roughly 89% occurring once. The sequenced sample consisted of PBMCs or T cells enriched from blood (not recorded which). All receptors derive from a woman aged 25 to 45 who had recovered from COVID-19. The CDR3 runs from the conserved cysteine through the conserved F or W. Each record gives: CDR3 length, J gene, V gene, clone size, D gene, CDR3 DNA, CDR3 protein. D genes are given only for firm matches. Some rows have no size entry. The others give once, few or many, or a class for an expanded clone.

cdr3_length: 13; j_call: TRBJ1-1; v_call: TRBV4-2; clone_size: once; d_call: TRBD1; cdr3_nt: TGTGCCAGCAGCCAAGACCTGGACAGGGAAGCTTTCTTT; cdr3_aa: CASSQDLDREAFF
cdr3_length: 14; j_call: TRBJ2-3; v_call: TRBV5-4; clone_size: few; d_call: TRBD2; cdr3_nt: TGTGCCAGCAGCCTAGCGGGTCCCACAGATACGCAGTATTTT; cdr3_aa: CASSLAGPTDTQYF
cdr3_length: 14; j_call: TRBJ1-5; v_call: TRBV19; clone_size: .; d_call: .; cdr3_nt: TGTGCCAGTAGTATACCTGGGGGGAATCAGCCCCAGCATTTT; cdr3_aa: CASSIPGGNQPQHF
cdr3_length: 13; j_call: TRBJ2-1; v_call: TRBV5-1; clone_size: .; d_call: TRBD2; cdr3_nt: TGCGCCAGCAGCTCCTGGACTAGTGATGAGCAGTTCTTC; cdr3_aa: CASSSWTSDEQFF
cdr3_length: 15; j_call: TRBJ1-4; v_call: TRBV7-9; clone_size: .; d_call: .; cdr3_nt: TGTGCCAGCAGCCCGGGGGTAGGGGTTGTCGAAAAACTGTTTTTT; cdr3_aa: CASSPGVGVVEKLFF
cdr3_length: 19; j_call: TRBJ2-7; v_call: TRBV14; clone_size: .; d_call: TRBD1; cdr3_nt: TGTGCCAGCAGCCAAAACAGGGGCGCAAGCGGCTCTTCCTCCTACGAGCAGTACTTC; cdr3_aa: CASSQNRGASGSSSYEQYF
cdr3_length: 14; j_call: TRBJ1-1; v_call: TRBV2; clone_size: .; d_call: .; cdr3_nt: TGTGCCAGCAGTGAACGGGGAAGAGGGACTGAAGCTTTCTTT; cdr3_aa: CASSERGRGTEAFF
cdr3_length: 14; j_call: TRBJ2-7; v_call: TRBV5-1; clone_size: few; d_call: .; cdr3_nt: TGCGCCAGCAGCACGGGACCGGGGGTGTACGAGCAGTACTTC; cdr3_aa: CASSTGPGVYEQYF
cdr3_length: 17; j_call: TRBJ2-1; v_call: TRBV11-2; clone_size: .; d_call: TRBD2; cdr3_nt: TGTGCCAGCAGCCAAGGACCCGGACTAGCGGGAGTAGATGAGCAGTTCTTC; cdr3_aa: CASSQGPGLAGVDEQFF
cdr3_length: 15; j_call: TRBJ2-5; v_call: TRBV3-1/TRBV3-2; clone_size: .; d_call: TRBD1; cdr3_nt: TGTGCCAGCAGCCCCGACAGGGGGTTTTTTCAGACCCAGTACTTC; cdr3_aa: CASSPDRGFFQTQYF
cdr3_length: 12; j_call: TRBJ1-1; v_call: TRBV7-8; clone_size: .; d_call: TRBD1; cdr3_nt: TGTGCCAGCAGCCGGGACAGGGGAATCCCTTTCTTT; cdr3_aa: CASSRDRGIPFF
cdr3_length: 16; j_call: TRBJ1-3; v_call: TRBV30; clone_size: .; d_call: .; cdr3_nt: TGTGCCTGGAGTATGAGGCGATCCAACTCTGGAAACACCATATATTTT; cdr3_aa: CAWSMRRSNSGNTIYF
cdr3_length: 15; j_call: TRBJ2-7; v_call: TRBV7-8; clone_size: .; d_call: TRBD2; cdr3_nt: TGTGCCAGCAGCCCGGGGACGGGAGGAAACTACGAGCAGTACTTC; cdr3_aa: CASSPGTGGNYEQYF
cdr3_length: 14; j_call: TRBJ2-4; v_call: TRBV7-2; clone_size: .; d_call: .; cdr3_nt: TGTGCCAGCAGCTTAGGGAGTAGCATGGACATTCAGTACTTC; cdr3_aa: CASSLGSSMDIQYF
cdr3_length: 13; j_call: TRBJ1-1; v_call: TRBV5-1; clone_size: .; d_call: TRBD1; cdr3_nt: TGCGCCAGCAGCGGACAGGGGTACACTGAAGCTTTCTTT; cdr3_aa: CASSGQGYTEAFF
cdr3_length: 15; j_call: TRBJ1-5; v_call: TRBV5-1; clone_size: .; d_call: TRBD1; cdr3_nt: TGCGCCAGCAGCGCGAACGGGGACAGGGGACAGCCCCAGCATTTT; cdr3_aa: CASSANGDRGQPQHF
cdr3_length: 17; j_call: TRBJ1-1; v_call: TRBV2; clone_size: .; d_call: TRBD1; cdr3_nt: TGTGCCAGCCTAGGTAGGACAGGCCTAGGAAAGGGCACTGAAGCTTTCTTT; cdr3_aa: CASLGRTGLGKGTEAFF
cdr3_length: 13; j_call: TRBJ1-2; v_call: TRBV20-1; clone_size: .; d_call: .; cdr3_nt: TGCAGTGCTAGTAAAGCCGCTAACTATGGCTACACCTTC; cdr3_aa: CSASKAANYGYTF
cdr3_length: 12; j_call: TRBJ2-7; v_call: TRBV2; clone_size: .; d_call: .; cdr3_nt: TGTGCCAGCATGAACAGAACCTACGAGCAGTACTTC; cdr3_aa: CASMNRTYEQYF
cdr3_length: 14; j_call: TRBJ2-3; v_call: TRBV14; clone_size: .; d_call: .; cdr3_nt: TGTGCCAGCAGCCAAGGGCACCGGCGGGTTACGCAGTATTTT; cdr3_aa: CASSQGHRRVTQYF
cdr3_length: 14; j_call: TRBJ2-7; v_call: TRBV28; clone_size: .; d_call: TRBD1; cdr3_nt: TGTGCCAGCAGTTTTCCACCAGGGGGATACGAGCAGTACTTC; cdr3_aa: CASSFPPGGYEQYF
cdr3_length: 11; j_call: TRBJ2-5; v_call: TRBV28; clone_size: .; d_call: .; cdr3_nt: TGTGCCAGCAGTCCGCGAGAGACCCAGTACTTC; cdr3_aa: CASSPRETQYF
cdr3_length: 14; j_call: TRBJ2-7; v_call: TRBV10-3; clone_size: .; d_call: TRBD2; cdr3_nt: TGTGCCATCAGTCCGGGACTAGCCCCCTACGAGCAGTACTTC; cdr3_aa: CAISPGLAPYEQYF
cdr3_length: 14; j_call: TRBJ2-7; v_call: TRBV5-1; clone_size: .; d_call: .; cdr3_nt: TGCGCCAGCAGCTTCGAGGGCCCGCAGGACGAGCAGTACTTC; cdr3_aa: CASSFEGPQDEQYF
cdr3_length: 13; j_call: TRBJ1-2; v_call: TRBV12-3/TRBV12-4; clone_size: .; d_call: .; cdr3_nt: TGTGCCAGCAGTCCTCGACAGGCTAATGGCTACACCTTC; cdr3_aa: CASSPRQANGYTF
cdr3_length: 15; j_call: TRBJ1-5; v_call: TRBV7-9; clone_size: .; d_call: TRBD1; cdr3_nt: TGTGCCAGCAGTTTGGACAGGGATAGCAATCAGCCCCAGCATTTT; cdr3_aa: CASSLDRDSNQPQHF
cdr3_length: 11; j_call: TRBJ2-7; v_call: TRBV29-1; clone_size: .; d_call: .; cdr3_nt: TGCAGCGTTGATGGTCAGTACGAGCAGTACTTC; cdr3_aa: CSVDGQYEQYF
cdr3_length: 17; j_call: TRBJ2-3; v_call: TRBV2; clone_size: .; d_call: TRBD1; cdr3_nt: TGTGCCAGCAGTGACACCCTGGACAGGACGATGGGAGATACGCAGTATTTT; cdr3_aa: CASSDTLDRTMGDTQYF
cdr3_length: 15; j_call: TRBJ2-1; v_call: TRBV3-1/TRBV3-2; clone_size: once; d_call: .; cdr3_nt: TGTGCCAGCAGCCCCCCCGGACAGTTGCGGAATGAGCAGTTCTTC; cdr3_aa: CASSPPGQLRNEQFF
cdr3_length: 15; j_call: TRBJ1-6; v_call: TRBV30; clone_size: .; d_call: .; cdr3_nt: TGTGCCTGGAGACCCGGTGGGGCCCAACATTCACCCCTCCACTTT; cdr3_aa: CAWRPGGAQHSPLHF
cdr3_length: 17; j_call: TRBJ1-6; v_call: TRBV7-5; clone_size: .; d_call: .; cdr3_nt: TGTGCCAGAAGCGGAAGACAGGGGGCGTCTTTAGATTCACCCCTCCACTTT; cdr3_aa: CARSGRQGASLDSPLHF
cdr3_length: 17; j_call: TRBJ1-5; v_call: TRBV27; clone_size: .; d_call: TRBD1; cdr3_nt: TGTGCCAGCAGTCCAATAACAGGGGGGCGAATTAATCAGCCCCAGCATTTT; cdr3_aa: CASSPITGGRINQPQHF
cdr3_length: 13; j_call: TRBJ2-7; v_call: TRBV4-2; clone_size: .; d_call: .; cdr3_nt: TGTGCCAGCAGACCCGGGCGGGGAAACGAGCAGTACTTC; cdr3_aa: CASRPGRGNEQYF
cdr3_length: 17; j_call: TRBJ2-6; v_call: TRBV5-1; clone_size: .; d_call: .; cdr3_nt: TGCGCCAGCAGCTTACAGCCTAAAATCTCTGGGGCCAACGTCCTGACTTTC; cdr3_aa: CASSLQPKISGANVLTF
cdr3_length: 17; j_call: TRBJ2-1; v_call: TRBV5-1; clone_size: .; d_call: TRBD2; cdr3_nt: TGCGCCAGCAGCAGGCTCAGCGGGAGGGCCGTCTACAATGAGCAGTTCTTC; cdr3_aa: CASSRLSGRAVYNEQFF
cdr3_length: 14; j_call: TRBJ2-1; v_call: TRBV11-2; clone_size: .; d_call: TRBD2; cdr3_nt: TGTGCCAGCAGCTTAGCTGCCCTAGCGGGAGAGCAGTTCTTC; cdr3_aa: CASSLAALAGEQFF
cdr3_length: 12; j_call: TRBJ1-2; v_call: TRBV11-2; clone_size: .; d_call: .; cdr3_nt: TGTGCCAGCAGCTTAGAAGGGGCCGGCTACACCTTC; cdr3_aa: CASSLEGAGYTF
cdr3_length: 13; j_call: TRBJ2-7; v_call: TRBV7-2; clone_size: .; d_call: TRBD1; cdr3_nt: TGTGCCAGCAGCTCGACAGGGCATCACGAGCAGTACTTC; cdr3_aa: CASSSTGHHEQYF
cdr3_length: 17; j_call: TRBJ1-2; v_call: TRBV7-3; clone_size: .; d_call: TRBD1; cdr3_nt: TGTGCCAGCAGCTTACTGCCAGGGGGTGTTGGTAATCGGGGCTACACCTTC; cdr3_aa: CASSLLPGGVGNRGYTF
cdr3_length: 15; j_call: TRBJ2-1; v_call: TRBV27; clone_size: .; d_call: TRBD2; cdr3_nt: TGTGCCAGCAGTTTTGCTAGCGGGAGTGGGAGTGAGCAGTTCTTC; cdr3_aa: CASSFASGSGSEQFF
cdr3_length: 15; j_call: TRBJ2-1; v_call: TRBV7-7; clone_size: .; d_call: TRBD2; cdr3_nt: TGTGCTAGCAGCCCAGGACTAGGGGCGGGCAATGAGCAGTTCTTC; cdr3_aa: CASSPGLGAGNEQFF
cdr3_length: 17; j_call: TRBJ2-1; v_call: TRBV5-1; clone_size: .; d_call: TRBD2; cdr3_nt: TGCGCCAGCAGCTTGGGTACGAGCGGGAGCTTGTACAATGAGCAGTTCTTC; cdr3_aa: CASSLGTSGSLYNEQFF
cdr3_length: 13; j_call: TRBJ2-7; v_call: TRBV7-2; clone_size: .; d_call: TRBD2; cdr3_nt: TGTGCCAGCAAGGGCGGGAGCTCCTACGAGCAGTACTTC; cdr3_aa: CASKGGSSYEQYF
cdr3_length: 14; j_call: TRBJ1-4; v_call: TRBV2; clone_size: .; d_call: TRBD1; cdr3_nt: TGTGCCAGCAGTCGGGACAGGGTAGACGAAAAACTGTTTTTT; cdr3_aa: CASSRDRVDEKLFF
cdr3_length: 16; j_call: TRBJ2-7; v_call: TRBV19; clone_size: once; d_call: TRBD1; cdr3_nt: TGTGCCAGTAGTATCCAGGGACAGGGAGCGAGCTACGAGCAGTACTTC; cdr3_aa: CASSIQGQGASYEQYF
cdr3_length: 13; j_call: TRBJ1-4; v_call: TRBV18; clone_size: .; d_call: TRBD1; cdr3_nt: TGTGCCAGCTCAACGGGACAGCAAGAAAAACTGTTTTTT; cdr3_aa: CASSTGQQEKLFF
cdr3_length: 15; j_call: TRBJ1-1; v_call: TRBV13; clone_size: .; d_call: TRBD1; cdr3_nt: TGTGCCAGCAGCTCAATCGGGTCCGGGACAGATGAAGCTTTCTTT; cdr3_aa: CASSSIGSGTDEAFF
cdr3_length: 15; j_call: TRBJ1-1; v_call: TRBV13; clone_size: once; d_call: .; cdr3_nt: TGTGCCAGCAGCTTAGTCGGCAGGGTAAACACTGAAGCTTTCTTT; cdr3_aa: CASSLVGRVNTEAFF
cdr3_length: 12; j_call: TRBJ1-2; v_call: TRBV28; clone_size: .; d_call: TRBD1; cdr3_nt: TGTGCCAGTACGGACAGGGTCTATGGCTACACCTTC; cdr3_aa: CASTDRVYGYTF
cdr3_length: 14; j_call: TRBJ1-2; v_call: TRBV25-1; clone_size: once; d_call: TRBD1; cdr3_nt: TGTGCCAGCACCCACGACAGGGACGCCTATGGCTACACCTTC; cdr3_aa: CASTHDRDAYGYTF
cdr3_length: 13; j_call: TRBJ2-1; v_call: TRBV11-2; clone_size: .; d_call: TRBD1; cdr3_nt: TGTGCCAGCAGCTCGGACAGGGTTAATGAGCAGTTCTTC; cdr3_aa: CASSSDRVNEQFF
cdr3_length: 17; j_call: TRBJ1-6; v_call: TRBV15; clone_size: .; d_call: .; cdr3_nt: TGTGCCACCAGCAGAGACAAACTCGGCGGCTATAATTCACCCCTCCACTTT; cdr3_aa: CATSRDKLGGYNSPLHF
cdr3_length: 14; j_call: TRBJ1-2; v_call: TRBV14; clone_size: .; d_call: TRBD1; cdr3_nt: TGTGCCAGCAGCCAACACCCAGGGGGATCTGGCTACACCTTC; cdr3_aa: CASSQHPGGSGYTF
cdr3_length: 13; j_call: TRBJ1-2; v_call: TRBV28; clone_size: few; d_call: TRBD1; cdr3_nt: TGTGCCAGCTCAGACAGGGGCCCCTTTGGCTACACCTTC; cdr3_aa: CASSDRGPFGYTF
cdr3_length: 16; j_call: TRBJ1-4; v_call: TRBV5-4; clone_size: .; d_call: .; cdr3_nt: TGTGCCAGCAGCTCCTCGGACAGTGCAACTAATGAAAAACTGTTTTTT; cdr3_aa: CASSSSDSATNEKLFF
cdr3_length: 15; j_call: TRBJ1-4; v_call: TRBV2; clone_size: .; d_call: .; cdr3_nt: TGTGCCAGCAGTCCGGAGCGAATACCTAATGAAAAACTGTTTTTT; cdr3_aa: CASSPERIPNEKLFF
cdr3_length: 14; j_call: TRBJ2-1; v_call: TRBV19; clone_size: .; d_call: .; cdr3_nt: TGTGCCAGTAGCGGAGTCTTACACTACAATGAGCAGTTCTTC; cdr3_aa: CASSGVLHYNEQFF
cdr3_length: 15; j_call: TRBJ2-1; v_call: TRBV4-3; clone_size: .; d_call: .; cdr3_nt: TGCGCCAGCAGCCAAGTAGACGGGGGTGGTAATGAGCAGTTCTTC; cdr3_aa: CASSQVDGGGNEQFF
cdr3_length: 16; j_call: TRBJ1-3; v_call: TRBV9; clone_size: .; d_call: TRBD1; cdr3_nt: TGTGCCAGCAGCGCCGACAGGGCTTGGGCTGGAAACACCATATATTTT; cdr3_aa: CASSADRAWAGNTIYF